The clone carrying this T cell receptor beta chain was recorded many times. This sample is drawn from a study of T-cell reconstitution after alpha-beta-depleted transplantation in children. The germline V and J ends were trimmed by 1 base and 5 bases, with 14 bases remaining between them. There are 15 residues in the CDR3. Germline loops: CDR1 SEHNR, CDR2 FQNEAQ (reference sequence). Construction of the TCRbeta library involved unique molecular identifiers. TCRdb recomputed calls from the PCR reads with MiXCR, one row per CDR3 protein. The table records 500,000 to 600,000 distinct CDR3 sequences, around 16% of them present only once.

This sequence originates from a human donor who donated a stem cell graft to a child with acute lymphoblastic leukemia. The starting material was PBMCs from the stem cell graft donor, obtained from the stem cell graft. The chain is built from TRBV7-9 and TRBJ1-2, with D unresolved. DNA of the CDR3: TGTGCCAGCAGCTTAGACGCATCGAGTGCTTATGGCTACACCTTC. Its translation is CASSLDASSAYGYTF.